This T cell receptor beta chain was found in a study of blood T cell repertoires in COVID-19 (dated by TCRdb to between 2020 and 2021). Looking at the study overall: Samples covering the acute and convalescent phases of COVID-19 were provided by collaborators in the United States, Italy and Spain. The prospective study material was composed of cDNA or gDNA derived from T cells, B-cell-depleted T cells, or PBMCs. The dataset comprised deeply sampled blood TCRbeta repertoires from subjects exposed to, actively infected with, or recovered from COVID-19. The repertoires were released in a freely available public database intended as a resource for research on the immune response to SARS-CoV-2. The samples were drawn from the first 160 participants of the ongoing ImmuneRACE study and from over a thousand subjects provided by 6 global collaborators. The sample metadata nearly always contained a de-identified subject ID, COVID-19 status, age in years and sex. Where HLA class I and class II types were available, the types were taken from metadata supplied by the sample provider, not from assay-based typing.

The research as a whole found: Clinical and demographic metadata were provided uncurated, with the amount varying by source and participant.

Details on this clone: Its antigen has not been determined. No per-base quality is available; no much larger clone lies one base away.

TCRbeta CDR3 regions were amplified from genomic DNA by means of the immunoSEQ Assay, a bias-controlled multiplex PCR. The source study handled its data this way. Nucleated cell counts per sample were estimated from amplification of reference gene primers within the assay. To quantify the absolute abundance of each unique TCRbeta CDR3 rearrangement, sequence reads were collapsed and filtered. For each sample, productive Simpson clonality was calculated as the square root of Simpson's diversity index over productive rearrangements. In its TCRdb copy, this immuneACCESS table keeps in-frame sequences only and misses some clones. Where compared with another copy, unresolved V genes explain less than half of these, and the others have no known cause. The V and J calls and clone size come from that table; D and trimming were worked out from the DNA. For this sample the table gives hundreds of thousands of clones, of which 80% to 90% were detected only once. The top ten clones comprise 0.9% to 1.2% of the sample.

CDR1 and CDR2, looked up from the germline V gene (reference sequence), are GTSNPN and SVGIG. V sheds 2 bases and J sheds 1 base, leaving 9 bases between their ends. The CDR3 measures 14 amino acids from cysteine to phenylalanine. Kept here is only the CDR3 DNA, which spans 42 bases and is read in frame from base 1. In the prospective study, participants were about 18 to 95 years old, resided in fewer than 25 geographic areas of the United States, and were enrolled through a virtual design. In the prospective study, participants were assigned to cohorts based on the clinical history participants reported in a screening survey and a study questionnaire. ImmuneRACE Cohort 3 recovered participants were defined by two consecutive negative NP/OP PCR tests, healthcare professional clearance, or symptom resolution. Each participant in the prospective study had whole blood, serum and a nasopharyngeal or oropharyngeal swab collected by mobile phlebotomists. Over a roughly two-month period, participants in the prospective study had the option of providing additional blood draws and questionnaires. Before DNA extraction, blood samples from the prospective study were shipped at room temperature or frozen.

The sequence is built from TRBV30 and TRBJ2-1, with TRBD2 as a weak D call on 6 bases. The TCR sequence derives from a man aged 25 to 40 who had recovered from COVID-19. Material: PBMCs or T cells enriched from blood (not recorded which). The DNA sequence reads TGTGCCTGGAGTTCGGGGGTTTCCTACAATGAGCAGTTCTTC. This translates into CAWSSGVSYNEQFF.